This TCR beta chain was sequenced in a study of cytomegalovirus exposure and HLA in healthy donors. Study-level background: Genotyping showed 81% of approximately 430 donors falling in the Caucasian-associated ancestry cluster.

This clone was found a few times. Trimming at V came to 7 bases and at J to 6 bases, leaving 9 bases not matched to a gene. This CDR3 is built from 14 residues. CDR1 LNHDA and CDR2 SQIVND come from the germline V gene (reference sequence). The PCR contained 60 Vbeta and 13 Jbeta primers. The protocol was immunoSEQ multiplex PCR, while the TCRdb copy is restricted to in-frame clones and leaves out a portion. The table lists about 130,000 clones, around four fifths of them singletons, with approximately 1.5% in the top ten. V gene TRBV19 combines with J gene TRBJ1-5, with 7 bases identical to TRBD1. Sequencing was done on a sample of PBMCs. The source of this sequence is a woman between 40 and 50 years old in good health and CMV-seronegative. DNA of the CDR3: TGTGCCAGTATTGATAGGGGGCGTAGTCAGCCCCAGCATTTT. It codes for CASIDRGRSQPQHF.